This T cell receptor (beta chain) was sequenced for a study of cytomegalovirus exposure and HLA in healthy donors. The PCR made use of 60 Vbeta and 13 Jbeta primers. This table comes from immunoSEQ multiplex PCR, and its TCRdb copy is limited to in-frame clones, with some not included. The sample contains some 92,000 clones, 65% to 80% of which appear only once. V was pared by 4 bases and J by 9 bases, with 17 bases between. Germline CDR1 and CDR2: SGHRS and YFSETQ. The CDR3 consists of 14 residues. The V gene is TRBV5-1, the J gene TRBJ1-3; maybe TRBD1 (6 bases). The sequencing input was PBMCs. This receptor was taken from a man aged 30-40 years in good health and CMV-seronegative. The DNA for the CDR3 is TGCGCCAGCAGCGAAGGGACATCTGTCGGCACCATATATTTT. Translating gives CASSEGTSVGTIYF.